Below, 32 T cell receptor beta chains from the same sample are listed, as sequenced in a study of blood T cell repertoires in COVID-19. Some clones are missing from TCRdb's copy, which holds only in-frame ones; the method was immunoSEQ multiplex PCR. Of roughly 400,000 clones detected, 80% to 90% appear once; the ten largest clones hold about 10%. Sequenced material: PBMCs or T cells enriched from blood (not recorded which). The receptors were sampled from a woman between 45 and 65 years old who had recovered from COVID-19.

This clone has more than one count but fewer than ten. The chain combines TRBV18 with TRBJ2-7; TRBD2 might be the D (6 bases). Germline assignment: CDR1 KGHSH and CDR2 LQKENI. Trimming pared 3 bases from V and 6 bases from J, leaving 24 bases between. The CDR3 is 17 amino acids. CDR3 amino acids: CASSPGPGASVGGEQYF. The CDR3 coding sequence is TGTGCCAGCTCACCTGGGCCTGGTGCGTCGGTGGGGGGCGAGCAGTACTTC.

The rearrangement uses TRBV29-1 and TRBJ2-7, with 12 bases aligning to TRBD2. Germline CDR1 is SQVTM and CDR2 is ANQGSEA. Unmatched junction bases numbered 20, after V lost 7 bases and J lost 1 base. The CDR3 extends over 19 amino acids. This CDR3 reads CSETNTGLAGTHISYEQYF. The CDR3 DNA is TGCAGCGAAACCAATACCGGACTAGCGGGGACCCATATTTCCTACGAGCAGTACTTC.

The gene calls are TRBV30 and TRBJ1-3, with D unclear. CDR1 is GTSNPN, CDR2 SVGIG, per germline (reference sequence). Trimming stripped 5 bases from V and 3 bases from J, with 5 bases between. The CDR3 extends over 11 amino acids. CDR3 sequence reads: CAWDGGNTIYF. The CDR3 DNA reads as TGTGCCTGGGACGGTGGAAACACCATATATTTT.

The chain combines TRBV28 with TRBJ2-7, with D perhaps matching TRBD1 (6 bases). CDR1 MDHEN and CDR2 SYDVKM come from the germline V gene. This CDR3 comprises 14 residues. V was trimmed by 5 bases and J by 3 bases, leaving 14 bases between them. CDR3 in DNA: TGTGCCAGCAGTAAGGACAGTGACAGCTACGAGCAGTACTTC. Its protein is CASSKDSDSYEQYF. Drawing the rest from reference TRBV28 and TRBJ2-7, the complete variable domain is DVKVTQSSRYLVKRTGEKVFLECVQDMDHENMFWYRQDPGLGLRLIYFSYDVKMKEKGDIPEGYSVSREKKERFSLILESASTNQTSMYLCASSKDSDSYEQYFGPGTRLTVT.

The chain uses TRBV9 and TRBJ1-2; TRBD1 aligns across 7 bases. J gave up 5 bases and V 3 bases, and 7 bases lay outside the gene matches. Germline CDR1 SGDLS, CDR2 YYNGEE. This CDR3 spans 14 amino acids. The CDR3 DNA reads as TGTGCCAGCAGCGCAACCGGGACAGAATATGGCTACACCTTC. Residues: CASSATGTEYGYTF.

The V gene is TRBV4-1, the J gene TRBJ1-1; D is perhaps TRBD1 (5 bases). CDR1 and CDR2 (germline): MGHRA, YSYEKL. The CDR3 contains 15 residues. Trimming pared 3 bases from V and 6 bases from J, leaving 17 bases between. CDR3 DNA sequence: TGCGCCAGCAGCCAGTCTAGGGGTGGGGCCGCTGAAGCTTTCTTT. Translating gives CASSQSRGGAAEAFF.

The gene calls are TRBV27 and TRBJ1-1; D call uncertain. Trimming left V 6 bases short and J 6 bases short, with 17 bases between. Germline V gene sequence: CDR1 MNHEY, CDR2 SMNVEV (reference sequence). The CDR3 is made up of 14 amino acids. CDR3 residues: CASSHAMYGAEAFF. In nucleotides, the CDR3 is TGTGCCAGCAGCCACGCGATGTACGGGGCTGAAGCTTTCTTT.

This clone was counted once. The V gene is TRBV18, the J gene TRBJ1-6, with D possibly matching TRBD1 (5 bases). V was clipped by 6 bases and J by 7 bases, with 22 bases between them. Germline V gives CDR1 KGHSH, CDR2 LQKENI. CDR3 length: 17 amino acids. The CDR3 loop is CASSPKDASQGNSPLHF. DNA of the CDR3: TGTGCCAGCTCCCCGAAGGATGCGTCTCAGGGAAATTCACCCCTCCACTTT.

The rearrangement uses TRBV9 and TRBJ1-4, with D possibly being TRBD1 (6 bases). Trimming took 3 bases from V and 6 from J, leaving 12 bases between them. CDR3 size: 14 residues. The germline CDR1 and CDR2 sequences are SGDLS and YYNGEE. Written as DNA, the CDR3 is TGTGCCAGCAGCGCAGGGAGGGGGGATGAAAAACTGTTTTTT. It specifies CASSAGRGDEKLFF.

The rearrangement joins TRBV14 to TRBJ2-1, with 12 bases identical to TRBD2. V trimming: 0 bases; J trimming: 6 bases; junction bases outside the gene matches: 6. Germline CDR1 is SGHDN and CDR2 is FVKESK. The CDR3 has 17 amino acids. Here the CDR3 DNA reads TGTGCCAGCAGCCAAGATCGAGGACTAGCGGGGTTCAATGAGCAGTTCTTC. Its protein is CASSQDRGLAGFNEQFF. Drawing the rest from reference TRBV14 and TRBJ2-1, the complete variable domain is EAGVTQFPSHSVIEKGQTVTLRCDPISGHDNLYWYRRVMGKEIKFLLHFVKESKQDESGMPNNRFLAERTGGTYSTLKVQPAELEDSGVYFCASSQDRGLAGFNEQFFGPGTRLTVL.

The chain couples TRBV4-1 to TRBJ2-3; 10 bases match TRBD2. Per germline, CDR1 MGHRA and CDR2 YSYEKL. The CDR3 has 16 amino acids. Trimming took 2 bases from V and 6 from J; bases not matched to a gene: 8. The CDR3 reads CASSQPSGGTSDTQYF. The CDR3 DNA is TGCGCCAGCAGCCAACCTAGCGGGGGAACGTCGGATACGCAGTATTTT.

The rearrangement uses TRBV7-9 and TRBJ2-1, with 8 positions matching TRBD1. The CDR3 loop spans 16 amino acids. Unmatched junction bases numbered 11, after V lost 5 bases and J lost 5 bases. CDR1 is SEHNR and CDR2 is FQNEAQ in the germline V gene (reference sequence). The CDR3 sequence is CASSRDRGFSDNEQFF. The CDR3 coding sequence is TGTGCCAGCAGCCGAGACAGGGGTTTTAGCGACAATGAGCAGTTCTTC.

The rearrangement joins TRBV6-5 to TRBJ1-2; 12 nucleotides line up with TRBD1. V was clipped by 2 bases and J by 7 bases; unmatched bases: 5. The CDR3 totals 15 residues. CDR1 and CDR2 (germline): MNHEY, SVGAGI. CDR3 protein: CASSYGTGGFVGYTF. The CDR3 region has the DNA TGTGCCAGCAGTTACGGGACAGGGGGCTTCGTTGGCTACACCTTC.

In its sample, this clone was seen a few times. This sequence joins TRBV5-1 and TRBJ2-7; 14 bases match TRBD2. CDR1 and CDR2 from the germline V gene are SGHRS and YFSETQ. V was pared by 4 bases and J by 0 bases, with 15 bases of the junction left unmatched. The CDR3 consists of 20 residues. DNA of the CDR3: TGCGCCAGCAGCACGCCAGGACTAGCGGGGGGCCCAAGCACCTCCTACGAGCAGTACTTC. It codes for CASSTPGLAGGPSTSYEQYF. Full variable domain (remainder filled in from reference TRBV5-1 and TRBJ2-7): KAGVTQTPRYLIKTRGQQVTLSCSPISGHRSVSWYQQTPGQGLQFLFEYFSETQRNKGNFPGRFSGRQFSNSRSEMNVSTLELGDSALYLCASSTPGLAGGPSTSYEQYFGPGTRLTVT.

J is TRBJ1-3 and V is TRBV9; D gene unclear. This CDR3 spans 16 amino acids. Trimming shortened V by 3 bases and J by 0 bases, and 13 bases separated the two germline ends. Germline CDR1 and CDR2: SGDLS and YYNGEE. CDR3 DNA: TGTGCCAGCAGCGCGGGTGCAGCTGACTCTGGAAACACCATATATTTT. Translated: CASSAGAADSGNTIYF.

The CDR3 DNA reads as TGTGCCAGCAGCCCAAGCAGAAACACCATATATTTT. Its translation: CASSPSRNTIYF. The chain combines TRBV9 with TRBJ1-3; D ambiguous. CDR3 size: 12 residues. Germline V gene sequence: CDR1 SGDLS, CDR2 YYNGEE. V lost 4 bases, J lost 5 bases, and 7 bases lay in between. The variable domain in full, completed from reference TRBV9 and TRBJ1-3, reads DSGVTQTPKHLITATGQRVTLRCSPRSGDLSVYWYQQSLDQGLQFLIQYYNGEERAKGNILERFSAQQFPDLHSELNLSSLELGDSALYFCASSPSRNTIYFGEGSWLTVV.

The CDR3 DNA is TGTGCCAGCGACCGCATATGGAGACCTGGAAACACCATATATTTT. Amino acid sequence: CASDRIWRPGNTIYF. J is TRBJ1-3 and V is TRBV27; D uncertain. Trimming removed 8 bases at V and 2 bases at J, with 16 bases between. Germline loops: CDR1 MNHEY, CDR2 SMNVEV (reference sequence). The CDR3 extends over 15 amino acids.

The genes are TRBV7-3 and TRBJ1-2; a possible D gene is TRBD1 (6 bases). V gave up 2 bases and J gave up 5 bases, with 12 bases separating them. This CDR3 has 14 amino acids. The germline gives CDR1 SGHTA, CDR2 FQGTGA. DNA of the CDR3: TGTGCCAGCAGCTTATCGGGACAAGGATATGGCTACACCTTC. Protein product: CASSLSGQGYGYTF.

Regarding this clone: Distinct nucleotide sequences in the sample also encode this CDR3. This rearrangement joins TRBV5-1 to TRBJ1-4; D uncertain. Looked up from germline, CDR1 is SGHRS and CDR2 is YFSETQ. Trimming removed 0 bases at V and 5 bases at J, with 11 bases between. CDR3 length equals 15 residues. As DNA, the CDR3 is TGCGCCAGCAGCTTGGGTGGGCAGTTAAATGAAAAACTGTTTTTT. Translating it yields CASSLGGQLNEKLFF.

The chain uses TRBV4-2 and TRBJ1-6; a weak D match, TRBD1 (5 bases). CDR1 is LGHNA, CDR2 YNFKEQ, per germline. V shed 0 bases and J shed 8 bases, with 14 bases lying between them. The CDR3 runs to 16 residues. CDR3 in amino acids: CASSQEGQGIYSPLHF. CDR3 coding DNA: TGTGCCAGCAGCCAAGAAGGGCAGGGAATCTATTCACCCCTCCACTTT.

The CDR3 loop reads CASSEYSGNTIYF. DNA for the CDR3: TGCGCCAGCAGTGAGTACTCTGGAAACACCATATATTTT. The J gene is TRBJ1-3, the V gene TRBV5-1; D gene uncertain. V dropped 5 bases and J dropped 0 bases, with 6 bases sitting between them. Per germline, CDR1 SGHRS and CDR2 YFSETQ. This CDR3 comprises 13 residues.

The genes are TRBV4-2 and TRBJ1-2, with D unclear. CDR3 length: 15 residues. V was pared by 0 bases and J by 0 bases, with 8 bases between. Looked up from germline, CDR1 is LGHNA and CDR2 is YNFKEQ. The CDR3 loop reads CASSQEIASNYGYTF. The DNA of the CDR3 is TGTGCCAGCAGCCAAGAAATCGCGTCTAACTATGGCTACACCTTC.

This rearrangement joins TRBV19 to TRBJ2-7; a possible D gene is TRBD2 (6 bases). With 0 bases removed from V and 2 bases from J, the gap between germline ends came to 17 bases. This CDR3 contains 17 residues. Germline CDR1 LNHDA, CDR2 SQIVND (reference sequence). DNA for the CDR3: TGTGCCAGTAGTATAGATCGGGATAGCGGAGCTACCTACGAGCAGTACTTC. It yields the protein CASSIDRDSGATYEQYF.

The genes are TRBV6-1 and TRBJ1-3, with D unresolved. The CDR3 runs 16 residues. Germline lookup yields CDR1 MNHNS and CDR2 SASEGT. V shed 2 bases and J shed 0 bases, with 11 bases lying between them. In nucleotides, the CDR3 is TGTGCCAGCAGTGAACTCCAGGCCAGCTCTGGAAACACCATATATTTT. It is translated as CASSELQASSGNTIYF.

The chain links TRBV6-5 to TRBJ1-3, with unresolved D. This CDR3 region has 16 residues. Trimming pared 2 bases from V and 5 bases from J, leaving 16 bases between. CDR1 and CDR2 (germline): MNHEY, SVGAGI. The CDR3, as DNA: TGTGCCAGCAGTTACGGGTCAGGCTCTGGAAGAAACACCATATATTTT. The encoded protein is CASSYGSGSGRNTIYF.

The chain combines TRBV29-1 with TRBJ1-1; D gene uncertain. CDR3 length: 13 amino acids. V lost 4 bases to trimming and J lost 1 base, with 10 bases between them. Germline loops: CDR1 SQVTM, CDR2 ANQGSEA. The CDR3 loop reads CSVAQQQNTEAFF. In nucleotides, the CDR3 is TGCAGCGTTGCCCAACAACAGAACACTGAAGCTTTCTTT. The full variable domain, completed using reference TRBV29-1 and TRBJ1-1, is SAVISQKPSRDICQRGTSLTIQCQVDSQVTMMFWYRQQPGQSLTLIATANQGSEATYESGFVIDKFPISRPNLTFSTLTVSNMSPEDSSIYLCSVAQQQNTEAFFGQGTRLTVV.

This sequence joins TRBV12-3 or TRBV12-4 and TRBJ1-2; D is unclear. This CDR3 comprises 11 residues. Trimming removed 8 bases from V and 8 bases from J, with 12 bases in between. The DNA of the CDR3 is TGTGCCAGCGCACGAGAGAAGGGCTACACCTTC. Its protein product is CASAREKGYTF.

V usage is TRBV28 and J usage is TRBJ2-7; a weak D match, TRBD1 (6 bases). CDR1 is MDHEN, CDR2 SYDVKM, per germline. The CDR3 consists of 17 residues. Trimming removed 6 bases at V and 6 bases at J, with 27 bases between. This CDR3 reads CASSHPYTGTPALEQYF. CDR3 bases: TGTGCCAGCAGCCACCCTTACACCGGGACACCGGCTCTCGAGCAGTACTTC.

The chain links TRBV28 to TRBJ2-7, with 8 bases that match TRBD1. Germline V gene lookup returns CDR1 MDHEN and CDR2 SYDVKM. There are 13 residues in the CDR3. V shed 3 bases and J 3 bases; nucleotides not matched to a gene: 1. CDR3 sequence reads: CASSFGQGYEQYF. The DNA of the CDR3 is TGTGCCAGCAGTTTCGGACAGGGCTACGAGCAGTACTTC.

The rearrangement uses TRBV7-9 and TRBJ1-4; 8 bases match TRBD1. This CDR3 has 15 residues. Germline lookup yields CDR1 SEHNR and CDR2 FQNEAQ (reference sequence). The trim removed 3 bases at V and 5 bases at J, leaving 5 bases unmatched. CDR3 sequence: CASSFGTGGNEKLFF. The CDR3 nucleotides are TGTGCCAGCAGCTTTGGGACAGGTGGGAATGAAAAACTGTTTTTT.

V usage is TRBV7-2 and J usage is TRBJ2-2; D call uncertain. The germline CDR1 and CDR2 sequences are SGHTA and FQGNSA. Trimming removed 0 bases at V and 2 bases at J, with 10 bases between. The CDR3 sequence is 16 residues long. The CDR3, as DNA: TGTGCCAGCAGCTTAGCCCAGATCTTAAACACCGGGGAGCTGTTTTTT. Protein product: CASSLAQILNTGELFF. The variable domain in full, with the rest retrieved from reference TRBV7-2 and TRBJ2-2, is GAGVSQSPSNKVTEKGKDVELRCDPISGHTALYWYRQSLGQGLEFLIYFQGNSAPDKSGLPSDRFSAERTGGSVSTLTIQRTQQEDSAVYLCASSLAQILNTGELFFGEGSRLTVL.

This clone was observed a single time. The chain employs TRBV5-1 and TRBJ2-7, with D perhaps matching TRBD2 (6 bases). Germline CDR1 is SGHRS and CDR2 is YFSETQ. V was shortened by 3 bases and J by 3 bases, with 13 bases between the two germline ends. The CDR3 loop spans 14 amino acids. The CDR3 loop reads CASSWRGVGYEQYF. Written as DNA, the CDR3 is TGCGCCAGCAGCTGGAGGGGTGTAGGCTACGAGCAGTACTTC.